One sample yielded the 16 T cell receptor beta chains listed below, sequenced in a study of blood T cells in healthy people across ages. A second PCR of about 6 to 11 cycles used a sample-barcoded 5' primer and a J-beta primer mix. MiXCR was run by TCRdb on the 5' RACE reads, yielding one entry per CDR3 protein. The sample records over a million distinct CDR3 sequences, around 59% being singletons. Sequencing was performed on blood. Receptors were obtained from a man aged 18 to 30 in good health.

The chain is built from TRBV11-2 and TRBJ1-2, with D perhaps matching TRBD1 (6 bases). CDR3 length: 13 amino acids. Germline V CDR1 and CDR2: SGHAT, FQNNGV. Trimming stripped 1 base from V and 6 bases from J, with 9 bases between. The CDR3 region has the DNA TGTGCCAGCAGCTTAGGACAGGAGCATGGCTACACCTTC. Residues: CASSLGQEHGYTF.

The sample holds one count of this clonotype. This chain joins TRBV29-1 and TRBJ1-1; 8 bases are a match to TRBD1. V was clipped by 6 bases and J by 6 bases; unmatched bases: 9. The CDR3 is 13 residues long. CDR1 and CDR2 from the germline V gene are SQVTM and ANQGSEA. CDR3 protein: CSVHPGTGPEAFF. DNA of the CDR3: TGCAGCGTACATCCGGGGACAGGTCCTGAAGCTTTCTTT.

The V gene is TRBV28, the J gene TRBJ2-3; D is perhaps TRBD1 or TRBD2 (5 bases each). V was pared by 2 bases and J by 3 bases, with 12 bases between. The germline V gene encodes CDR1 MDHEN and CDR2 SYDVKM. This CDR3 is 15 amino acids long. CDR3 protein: CASSLTGRWTDTQYF. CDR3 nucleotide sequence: TGTGCCAGCAGTTTAACGGGGCGGTGGACAGATACGCAGTATTTT.

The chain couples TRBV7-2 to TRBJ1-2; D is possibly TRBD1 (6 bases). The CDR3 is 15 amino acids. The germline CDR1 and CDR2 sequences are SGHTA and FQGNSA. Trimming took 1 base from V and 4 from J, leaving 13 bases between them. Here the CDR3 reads CASSLEGGGVYGYTF. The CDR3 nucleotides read TGTGCCAGCAGCTTAGAGGGGGGTGGAGTCTATGGCTACACCTTC. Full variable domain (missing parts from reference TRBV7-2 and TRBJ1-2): GAGVSQSPSNKVTEKGKDVELRCDPISGHTALYWYRQSLGQGLEFLIYFQGNSAPDKSGLPSDRFSAERTGGSVSTLTIQRTQQEDSAVYLCASSLEGGGVYGYTFGSGTRLTVV.

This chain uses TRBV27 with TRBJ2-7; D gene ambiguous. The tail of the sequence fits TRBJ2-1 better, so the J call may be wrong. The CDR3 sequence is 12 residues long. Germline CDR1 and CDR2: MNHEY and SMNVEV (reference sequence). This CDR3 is CASSPQIPEQFF. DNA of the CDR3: TGTGCCAGCAGTCCTCAAATACCCGAGCAGTTCTTC.

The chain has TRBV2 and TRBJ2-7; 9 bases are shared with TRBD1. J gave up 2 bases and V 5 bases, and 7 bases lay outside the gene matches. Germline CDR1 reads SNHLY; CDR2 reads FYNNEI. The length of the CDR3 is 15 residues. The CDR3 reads CASSQGQGWAYEQYF. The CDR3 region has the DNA TGTGCCAGCAGTCAGGGACAGGGTTGGGCCTACGAGCAGTACTTC.

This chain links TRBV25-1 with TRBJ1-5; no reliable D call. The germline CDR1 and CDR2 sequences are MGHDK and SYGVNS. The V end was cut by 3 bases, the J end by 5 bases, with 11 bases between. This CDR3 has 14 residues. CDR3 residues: CASSDSTYYQPQHF. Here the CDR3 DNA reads TGTGCCAGCAGTGACTCGACGTATTATCAGCCCCAGCATTTT.

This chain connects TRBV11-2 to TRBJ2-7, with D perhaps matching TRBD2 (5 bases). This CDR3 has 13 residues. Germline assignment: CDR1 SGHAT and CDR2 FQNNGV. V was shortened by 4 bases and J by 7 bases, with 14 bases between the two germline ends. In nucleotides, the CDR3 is TGTGCCAGCAGCTACCTCGAGGGCCGGGAGCAGTACTTC. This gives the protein CASSYLEGREQYF.

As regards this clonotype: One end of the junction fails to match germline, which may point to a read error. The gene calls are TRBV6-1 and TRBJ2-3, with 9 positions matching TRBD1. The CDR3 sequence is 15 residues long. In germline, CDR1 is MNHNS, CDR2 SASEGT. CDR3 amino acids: CASSGLDRGSDTQYF. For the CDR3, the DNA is TGTGCCAGCAGTGGATTGGACAGGGGTTCAGATACACAGTATTTT.

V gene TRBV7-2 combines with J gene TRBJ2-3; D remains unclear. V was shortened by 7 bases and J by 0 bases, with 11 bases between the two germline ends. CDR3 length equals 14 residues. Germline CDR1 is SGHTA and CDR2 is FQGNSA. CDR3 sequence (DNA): TGTGCCAGCACGGAGACCATCAGCACAGATACGCAGTATTTT. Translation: CASTETISTDTQYF.

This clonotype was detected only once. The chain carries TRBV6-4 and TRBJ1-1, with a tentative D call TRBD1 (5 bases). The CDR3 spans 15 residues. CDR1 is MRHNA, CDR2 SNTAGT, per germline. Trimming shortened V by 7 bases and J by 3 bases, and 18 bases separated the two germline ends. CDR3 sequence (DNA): TGTGCCAGCACCGCTGAGCAGGGTTGGGACACTGAAGCTTTCTTT. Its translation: CASTAEQGWDTEAFF.

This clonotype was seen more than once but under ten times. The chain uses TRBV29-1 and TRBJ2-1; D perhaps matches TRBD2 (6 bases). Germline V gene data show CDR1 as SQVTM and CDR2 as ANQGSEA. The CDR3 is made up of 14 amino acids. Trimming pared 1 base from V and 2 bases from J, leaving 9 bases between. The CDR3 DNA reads TGCAGCGTTGAAGGGCGGGGTCCCTACAATGAGCAGTTCTTC. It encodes CSVEGRGPYNEQFF.

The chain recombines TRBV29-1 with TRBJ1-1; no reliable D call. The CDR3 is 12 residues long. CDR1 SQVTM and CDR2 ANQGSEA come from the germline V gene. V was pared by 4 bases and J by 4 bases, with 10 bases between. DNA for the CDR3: TGCAGCGTTGCACGCAGACGCACTGAAGCTTTCTTT. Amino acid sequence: CSVARRRTEAFF.

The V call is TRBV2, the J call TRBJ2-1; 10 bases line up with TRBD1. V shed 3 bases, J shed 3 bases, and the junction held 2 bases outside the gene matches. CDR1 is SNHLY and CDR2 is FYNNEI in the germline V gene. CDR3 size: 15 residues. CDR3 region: CASSDRTGGYNEQFF. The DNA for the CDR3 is TGTGCCAGCAGTGATCGGACAGGGGGCTACAATGAGCAGTTCTTC. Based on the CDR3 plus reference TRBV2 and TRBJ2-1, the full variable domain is EPEVTQTPSHQVTQMGQEVILRCVPISNHLYFYWYRQILGQKVEFLVSFYNNEISEKSEIFDDQFSVERPDGSNFTLKIRSTKLEDSAMYFCASSDRTGGYNEQFFGPGTRLTVL.

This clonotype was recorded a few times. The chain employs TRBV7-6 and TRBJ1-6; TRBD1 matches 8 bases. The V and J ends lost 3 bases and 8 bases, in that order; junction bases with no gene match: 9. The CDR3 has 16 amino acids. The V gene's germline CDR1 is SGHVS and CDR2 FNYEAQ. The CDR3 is CASSLTGEGRDSPLHF. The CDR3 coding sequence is TGTGCCAGCAGCTTGACAGGGGAAGGCCGTGATTCACCCCTCCACTTT.

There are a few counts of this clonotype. The CDR3 bases are TGTGCCAGCAGTTATCGACAGGGCTATGGCTACACCTTC. It encodes CASSYRQGYGYTF. The chain uses TRBV6-5 and TRBJ1-2; 7 bases match TRBD1. Germline trimming cut 3 bases from V and 4 bases from J; bases unmatched to any gene: 2. In germline, CDR1 is MNHEY, CDR2 SVGAGI. This CDR3 has 13 residues.